Below, 9 T cell receptor beta chains from the same sample are listed, as sequenced in a study of CD8+CD57+ T cells in acquired aplastic anemia. Genomic DNA, serving as template, underwent TCR beta VDJ and CDR3 profiling. TCRdb redid the calling of the reads with MiXCR, one entry per CDR3 protein. In the table there are around 200,000 distinct CDR3 sequences, roughly half of which are singletons. Specimen: sorted CD4+, CD8+, or CD8+CD57+ T cells (not recorded which) from PBMCs. All receptors derive from a human donor in good health, serving as a control.

The V gene is TRBV7-9, the J gene TRBJ1-2; a possible D gene is TRBD1 (5 bases). The V and J ends lost 1 base and 3 bases respectively, with 12 bases between them. The CDR3 is made up of 15 amino acids. In germline, CDR1 is SEHNR, CDR2 FQNEAQ (reference sequence). The CDR3 nucleotides read TGTGCCAGCAGCTTAGGCATGGGGCAGGACTATGGCTACACCTTC. Protein: CASSLGMGQDYGYTF.

The chain is built from TRBV7-6 and TRBJ1-1; D gene ambiguous. Trimming pared 5 bases from V and 1 base from J, leaving 14 bases between. CDR3 size: 15 residues. CDR1 SGHVS and CDR2 FNYEAQ come from the germline V gene. As DNA, the CDR3 is TGTGCCAGCAGCGCCCGAAGCCTGGGGAACACTGAAGCTTTCTTT. Its protein is CASSARSLGNTEAFF.

This clonotype was seen ten or more times. V usage is TRBV24-1 and J usage is TRBJ2-1; the D gene is possibly TRBD1 (5 bases). V gave up 4 bases and J gave up 7 bases, with 19 bases separating them. In germline, CDR1 is KGHDR, CDR2 SFDVKD. The CDR3 contains 16 residues. This CDR3 is CATSDPAQGPRNEQFF. In nucleotides, the CDR3 is TGTGCCACCAGTGACCCGGCGCAGGGCCCTCGGAATGAGCAGTTCTTC.

This clonotype was recorded many times. The chain couples TRBV7-8 to TRBJ1-1; TRBD1 is a possible D gene (6 bases). Per germline, CDR1 SGHVS and CDR2 FQNEAQ. This CDR3 is built from 13 residues. Deletions cut 3 bases from V and 4 bases from J, with 9 bases between. The CDR3 spells CASSFSGATEAFF. DNA of the CDR3: TGTGCCAGCAGCTTTTCGGGGGCCACTGAAGCTTTCTTT.

The V call is TRBV2, the J call TRBJ1-2, with TRBD1 matching over 11 bases. The CDR3 extends over 15 amino acids. CDR1 and CDR2 from the germline V gene are SNHLY and FYNNEI. With 6 bases clipped from V and 8 bases from J, the junction kept 11 bases outside the gene matches. CDR3 nucleotides: TGTGCCAGCAGAGGACAGGGGGCGTATGTCGGCGGCTACACCTTC. This sequence encodes CASRGQGAYVGGYTF.

The rearrangement links TRBV9 to TRBJ2-1; the match to TRBD1 covers 10 bases. CDR1 is SGDLS and CDR2 is YYNGEE in the germline V gene. This CDR3 has 15 residues. V lost 0 bases to trimming and J lost 8 bases; unmatched junction nucleotides: 5. DNA for the CDR3: TGTGCCAGCAGCGTAGCGGGACAGGGGAAGGATGAGCAGTTCTTC. It yields the protein CASSVAGQGKDEQFF.

This clonotype was found many times. The chain recombines TRBV20-1 with TRBJ2-2, with D unresolved. V was clipped by 7 bases and J by 3 bases, with 12 bases between them. The CDR3 runs to 13 residues. Germline V gene sequence: CDR1 DFQATT, CDR2 SNEGSKA (reference sequence). CDR3 residues: CSVLDTYTGELFF. The CDR3 coding sequence is TGCAGTGTTCTCGACACTTACACCGGGGAGCTGTTTTTT.

There are many counts of this clonotype. The chain carries TRBV20-1 and TRBJ2-2; possibly TRBD1 or TRBD2 for D (5 bases each). CDR3 length: 14 amino acids. V was shortened by 5 bases and J by 1 base, with 11 bases between the two germline ends. Germline loops: CDR1 DFQATT, CDR2 SNEGSKA (reference sequence). CDR3 residues: CSASGTENTGELFF. Written as DNA, the CDR3 is TGCAGTGCTTCCGGGACGGAGAACACCGGGGAGCTGTTTTTT.

V is TRBV12-3 or TRBV12-4 and J is TRBJ2-5; D call uncertain. This CDR3 region has 14 residues. V lost 1 base, J lost 2 bases, and 8 bases lay in between. CDR3 nucleotide sequence: TGTGCCAGCAGTTTAGTTGGGTATCAAGAGACCCAGTACTTC. Its translation: CASSLVGYQETQYF.